The clone carrying this T cell receptor (beta chain) was seen many times. Its matching antigen is unknown. Synthesis of cDNA was performed by 5'RACE using 10-nucleotide random UMIs. TCRdb redid the calling of the 5' RACE reads with MiXCR, one entry per CDR3 protein. The sample lists some 60,000 distinct CDR3 sequences, around 10% seen once, with approximately 13% in the top ten. Time point reported: longitudinal time-point 2. These data are taken from a study of neurological immune-mediated disorders. General study findings and limits: It was HTLV-1-associated myelopathy that showed the most TCR clonal expansion, while multiple sclerosis showed the least, falling below healthy controls.

The CDR3 has 19 residues. Germline assignment: CDR1 MNHEY and CDR2 SMNVEV (reference sequence). V gave up 7 bases and J gave up 0 bases; unmatched junction bases: 18. The source of this sequence is a man in his thirties or forties in good health. The gene calls are TRBV27 and TRBJ2-3; 8 nucleotides match TRBD2. The sample taken for sequencing was PBMCs. CDR3 sequence (DNA): TGTGCCAGCACCAATCAACGTCCTTTAGCGGGACCTAGCACAGATACGCAGTATTTT. This gives the protein CASTNQRPLAGPSTDTQYF.